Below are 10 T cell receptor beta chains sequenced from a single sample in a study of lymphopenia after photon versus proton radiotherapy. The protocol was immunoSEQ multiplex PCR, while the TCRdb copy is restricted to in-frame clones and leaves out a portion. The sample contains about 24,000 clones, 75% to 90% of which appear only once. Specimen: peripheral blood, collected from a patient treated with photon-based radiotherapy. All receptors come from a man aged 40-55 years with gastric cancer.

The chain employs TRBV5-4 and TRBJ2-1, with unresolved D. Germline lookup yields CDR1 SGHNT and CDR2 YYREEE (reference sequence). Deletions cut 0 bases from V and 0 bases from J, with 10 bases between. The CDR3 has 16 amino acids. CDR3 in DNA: TGTGCCAGCAGCTTGGGCCCATCGAGCTCCTACAATGAGCAGTTCTTC. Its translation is CASSLGPSSSYNEQFF.

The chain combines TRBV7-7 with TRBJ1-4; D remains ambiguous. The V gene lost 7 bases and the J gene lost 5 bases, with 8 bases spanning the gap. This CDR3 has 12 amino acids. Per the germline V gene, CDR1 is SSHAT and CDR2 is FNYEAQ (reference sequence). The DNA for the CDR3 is TGTGCCAGCATGGCGGGGAATGAAAAACTGTTTTTT. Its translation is CASMAGNEKLFF.

This chain's CDR3 is CASSQVTWTVDEKLFF. DNA for the CDR3: TGCGCCAGCAGCCAAGTAACCTGGACAGTGGATGAAAAACTGTTTTTT. V and J are TRBV4-1 and TRBJ1-4, with D perhaps matching TRBD1 (6 bases). Trimming took 1 base from V and 6 from J, leaving 15 bases between them. Germline V gene lookup returns CDR1 MGHRA and CDR2 YSYEKL. The CDR3 covers 16 residues.

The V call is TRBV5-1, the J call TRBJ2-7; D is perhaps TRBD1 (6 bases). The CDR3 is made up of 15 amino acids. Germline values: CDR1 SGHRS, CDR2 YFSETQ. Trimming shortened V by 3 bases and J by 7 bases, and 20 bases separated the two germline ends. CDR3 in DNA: TGCGCCAGCAGCTCCAGGGTTTCAGGGGCGTGGGAGCAGTACTTC. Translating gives CASSSRVSGAWEQYF.

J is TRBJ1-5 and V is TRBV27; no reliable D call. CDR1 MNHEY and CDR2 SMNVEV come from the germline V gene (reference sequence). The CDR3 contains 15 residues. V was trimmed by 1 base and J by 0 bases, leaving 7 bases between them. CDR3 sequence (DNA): TGTGCCAGCAGTTTATACGGGGTTAGCAATCAGCCCCAGCATTTT. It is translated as CASSLYGVSNQPQHF.

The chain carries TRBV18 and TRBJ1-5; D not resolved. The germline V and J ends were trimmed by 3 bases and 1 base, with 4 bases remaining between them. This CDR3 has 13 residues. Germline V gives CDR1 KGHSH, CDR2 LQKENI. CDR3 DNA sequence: TGTGCCAGCTCACCGGAAAGCAATCAGCCCCAGCATTTT. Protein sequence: CASSPESNQPQHF. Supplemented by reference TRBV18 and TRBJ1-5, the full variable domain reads NAGVMQNPRHLVRRRGQEARLRCSPMKGHSHVYWYRQLPEEGLKFMVYLQKENIIDESGMPKERFSAEFPKEGPSILRIQQVVRGDSAAYFCASSPESNQPQHFGDGTRLSIL.

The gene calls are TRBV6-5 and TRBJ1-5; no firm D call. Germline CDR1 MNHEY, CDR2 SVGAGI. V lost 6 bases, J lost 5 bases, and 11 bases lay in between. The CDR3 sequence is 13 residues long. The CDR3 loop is CASSRREDQPQHF. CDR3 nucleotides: TGTGCCAGCAGCCGGAGGGAAGATCAGCCCCAGCATTTT.

The CDR3 region is CSVERGQNPGTEAFF. The CDR3 region has the DNA TGCAGCGTTGAGAGGGGCCAGAACCCAGGAACTGAAGCTTTCTTT. The chain combines TRBV29-1 with TRBJ1-1, with D perhaps matching TRBD1 (5 bases). CDR3 length: 15 amino acids. The germline V gene encodes CDR1 SQVTM and CDR2 ANQGSEA. V was shortened by 3 bases and J by 5 bases, with 19 bases between the two germline ends.

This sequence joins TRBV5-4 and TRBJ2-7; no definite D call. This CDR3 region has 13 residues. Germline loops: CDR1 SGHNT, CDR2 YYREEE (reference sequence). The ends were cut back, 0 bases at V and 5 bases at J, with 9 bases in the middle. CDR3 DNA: TGTGCCAGCAGCTTGGTAGGATCTGACGAGCAGTACTTC. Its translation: CASSLVGSDEQYF.

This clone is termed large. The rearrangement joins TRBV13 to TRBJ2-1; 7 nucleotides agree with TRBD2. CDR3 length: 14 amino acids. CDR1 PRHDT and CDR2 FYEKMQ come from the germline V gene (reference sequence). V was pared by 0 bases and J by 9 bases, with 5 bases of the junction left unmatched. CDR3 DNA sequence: TGTGCCAGCAGCTTAGGGCGGGGGTCGGTTGAGCAGTTCTTC. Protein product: CASSLGRGSVEQFF. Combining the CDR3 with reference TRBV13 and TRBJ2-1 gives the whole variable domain AAGVIQSPRHLIKEKRETATLKCYPIPRHDTVYWYQQGPGQDPQFLISFYEKMQSDKGSIPDRFSAQQFSDYHSELNMSSLELGDSALYFCASSLGRGSVEQFFGPGTRLTVL.